Detailed here is one TCR beta chain. What antigen it recognizes has not been identified. Base qualities are not provided; no much larger clone lies one nucleotide away. The same CDR3 also results from other DNA sequences found in this sample. The record originates from a study of shared clonotypes between healthy human individuals (dated by TCRdb to 2020 to 2021). For the study in its entirety: A few men and two women, aged 18 to 49 years, made up the cohort. Per donor, three plates each were used for CD4 naive and CD4 memory, two for CD8 naive, and one for CD8 memory. To estimate repertoire size and how much clonotype sharing occurs between individuals, the study deeply sequenced the blood TCR repertoires of five healthy adults. To increase sequencing depth and limit assay-specific biases, different laboratories used diverse techniques to prepare libraries and sequence TCR repertoires. Each donor's leukapheresis produced roughly between roughly 0.9 and 9 billion PBMCs. Findings and caveats that apply to the study as a whole: Incomplete sequencing was indicated by rarefaction of sorted-subset datasets, despite the large sequencing depth. Clonotypes shared by all four sorted-subset donors showed higher generation probabilities than non-shared clonotypes. The genetic and exposure-history diversity represented was limited by the small number of donors. Only blood was sampled, and tissue TCR repertoires likely differ from those in blood. Naive subsets generally had larger estimated clonotype richness than memory subsets did. Pairwise subsampling indicated that sequencing depth was expected to affect the degree of clonotype sharing among donors. Sharing across a handful of donors was observed for around 5% of naive CD4, over 3% of naive CD8, around 2.5% of memory CD4, and approximately 0.41% of memory CD8 clonotypes.

The CDR3 covers 13 residues, taking in both the cysteine and the phenylalanine. Only the CDR3 region is kept as DNA, spanning 39 bases read in frame from base 1. As encoded in the germline V gene, CDR1 is SGDLS while CDR2 is YYNGEE. The trim is 2 bases for V and 0 bases for J, with a gap of 6 bases between the germline ends. Using the deep immunoSEQ assay, TCR CDR3 regions were amplified from genomic DNA by multiplex PCR. Extracted genomic DNA from each cell subset was distributed evenly across all wells of several immunoSEQ 96-well plates, and each plate was treated as a replicate. For sorted subsets, each replicate PCR was loaded with about 200 ng genomic DNA, equivalent to 30,000 or so T cell genomes. Purified libraries were quantified with a Qubit 3.0 fluorometer, sized on a Bioanalyzer 2100, and re-quantified with the KAPA Library Quantification kit. Every immunoSEQ 96-well plate was sequenced on a dedicated single-read 150-cycle Illumina NextSeq 550 flow cell. As for the original processing: The immunoSEQ output contained only junctional sequences without quality scores, so filtering could not match that applied to full-length reads. To assign V/J genes and CDR3, sequences were annotated against IMGT germline references using PyIR, a Python wrapper for IgBLAST v1.9. Reads with weak V/J assignments (E-value above 1e-6), missing CDR3, stop codons, out-of-frame junctions, or ambiguous translated residues were removed. V3J clonotypes were defined by identical inferred V gene, J gene, and CDR3 amino acid sequence. The percentage overlap between two repertoires was calculated by dividing the number of shared unique clonotypes by the size of the smaller repertoire. Repertoire richness was assessed with RTK rarefaction, the Chao1 estimator, and Recon v2.1 estimates of unobserved clonotypes. Generation probabilities for all TCRbeta clonotypes obtained by the gDNA method from a handful of donors were computed using OLGA. TCRdb limited this immuneACCESS table to in-frame rearrangements with V and J called. A share of clones is missing; checked studies link under half to unresolved V genes, and the rest is unexplained. That table gives V, J and clone size, and the DNA gave D and trimming. This sample is represented by around 720,000 clones; roughly 73% of them were singletons. The ten largest make up around 2% of the sample.

Donors were healthy HIV-negative adults with no recently reported acute infections or vaccinations. All donors were Caucasian adults living in Nashville, Tennessee, USA. CD4+ T cells were enriched by magnetic negative selection; naive cells were then positively selected on CD45RA, and the negative fraction formed the memory subset. Blood was obtained by leukapheresis, after which PBMCs were separated by Ficoll-Histopaque density gradient centrifugation and cryopreserved in liquid nitrogen vapor phase. Purity and quantity of every magnetically sorted T cell population were checked by analytical flow cytometry. Genomic DNA was isolated from each sorted fraction and quantified by UV absorbance on a Nanodrop 2000c.

The sequencing sample was made of memory CD4+ T cells sorted from blood. What the cell subset or site label conveys for this sample: CD45RA-negative fraction. This clonotype was sampled from a woman aged 25 to 39 in good health. The chain uses TRBV9 and TRBJ2-7, with the D gene not clear enough to name. The nucleotide sequence reads TGTGCCAGCAGCGTGGGGATCTCCTACGAGCAGTACTTC. Translated, this is CASSVGISYEQYF.